Below are 14 T cell receptor beta chains sequenced from a single sample in a study of T cell changes during pregnancy in multiple sclerosis. TCRdb keeps only in-frame clones here, not all; method: immunoSEQ multiplex PCR. The profile covers around 35,000 clones, with approximately 92% appearing a single time and about 1.3% taken by the ten largest. Source material: PBMCs (not recorded whether the cells were cultured). The receptors derive from a female donor with multiple sclerosis, enrolled in a pregnancy study.

J is TRBJ2-2 and V is TRBV4-1; possible D gene TRBD2, 6 bases. This CDR3 has 15 amino acids. V was trimmed by 3 bases and J by 6 bases, leaving 14 bases between them. The V gene's germline CDR1 is MGHRA and CDR2 YSYEKL. Here the CDR3 DNA reads TGCGCCAGCAGCCACACCCTGGGGGGATCCGGGGAGCTGTTTTTT. This codes for CASSHTLGGSGELFF.

The CDR3: CASSIGQGELFF. CDR3 DNA: TGTGCCAGTAGTATCGGACAGGGGGAGCTGTTTTTT. This sequence joins TRBV19 and TRBJ2-2; possibly TRBD1 for D (6 bases). V dropped 3 bases and J dropped 8 bases, with 7 bases sitting between them. In germline, CDR1 is LNHDA, CDR2 SQIVND (reference sequence). This CDR3 contains 12 residues.

This clone has just one count. This rearrangement joins TRBV7-9 to TRBJ1-1; maybe TRBD1 (5 bases). The CDR3 runs to 13 residues. Germline V gene lookup returns CDR1 SEHNR and CDR2 FQNEAQ (reference sequence). The V end was cut by 1 base, the J end by 10 bases, with 13 bases between. The CDR3 loop reads CASSLGAGDAAFF. The CDR3 nucleotides are TGTGCCAGCAGCTTAGGGGCGGGGGATGCAGCTTTCTTT.

The rearrangement links TRBV2 to TRBJ2-5; 15 bases match TRBD2. Germline V CDR1 and CDR2: SNHLY, FYNNEI. This CDR3 has 16 residues. The J segment lost 5 bases and the V segment lost 5 bases, leaving 6 bases of the junction unmatched. CDR3: CASSMGLAGGRETQYF. The CDR3, as DNA: TGTGCCAGCAGTATGGGACTAGCGGGAGGACGGGAGACCCAGTACTTC.

The rearrangement links TRBV4-2 to TRBJ2-2, with TRBD2 matching over 8 bases. Germline V gives CDR1 LGHNA, CDR2 YNFKEQ. This CDR3 has 17 amino acids. The trim removed 1 base at V and 3 bases at J, leaving 7 bases unmatched. CDR3 residues: CASSQVSGSMYTGELFF. The CDR3 bases are TGTGCCAGCAGCCAAGTGAGCGGGAGTATGTACACCGGGGAGCTGTTTTTT.

The CDR3 region is CASSLVKELNYGYTF. The CDR3 coding sequence is TGTGCCAGCAGCTTAGTAAAGGAGCTTAACTATGGCTACACCTTC. The V gene is TRBV11-3, the J gene TRBJ1-2; D remains ambiguous. The CDR3 consists of 15 residues. V dropped 1 base and J dropped 1 base, with 10 bases sitting between them. From germline, CDR1 is SGHNT and CDR2 YENEEA.

The chain recombines TRBV10-3 with TRBJ2-3; TRBD2 agrees at 10 bases. The V and J ends lost 0 bases and 2 bases, in that order; junction bases with no gene match: 2. Germline CDR1 ENHRY, CDR2 SYGVKD. The CDR3 is 16 amino acids. CDR3 sequence reads: CAISESTSGNTDTQYF. The DNA of the CDR3 is TGTGCCATCAGTGAGTCCACTAGCGGGAACACAGATACGCAGTATTTT.

The rearrangement uses TRBV10-1 and TRBJ2-1, with TRBD1 matching over 8 bases. Germline CDR1 and CDR2: WNHNN and SYGVQD (reference sequence). V was pared by 3 bases and J by 8 bases, with 6 bases of the junction left unmatched. The CDR3 is 14 residues long. DNA of the CDR3: TGCGCCAGCAGTGATGGACAGGGAACCGATGAGCAGTTCTTC. It yields the protein CASSDGQGTDEQFF.

This clone was picked up a small number of times. The chain couples TRBV7-9 to TRBJ2-2; 12 nucleotides agree with TRBD2. Germline lookup yields CDR1 SEHNR and CDR2 FQNEAQ (reference sequence). Trimming removed 5 bases from V and 8 bases from J; junction bases left unmatched: 12. The CDR3 runs 17 residues. Here the CDR3 DNA reads TGTGCCAGCAGCCGCAACCCATACGGACTAGCGGGAGGGGAGCTGTTTTTT. Protein sequence: CASSRNPYGLAGGELFF.

The chain recombines TRBV4-1 with TRBJ1-3; D perhaps matches TRBD1 (5 bases). Trimming cost V 2 bases and J 1 base, with 6 bases left between them. Germline CDR1 is MGHRA and CDR2 is YSYEKL. The length of the CDR3 is 14 residues. CDR3 nucleotide sequence: TGCGCCAGCAGCCAACCAGGGTCTGGAAACACCATATATTTT. Translation: CASSQPGSGNTIYF.

J is TRBJ2-7 and V is TRBV18; TRBD1 agrees at 7 bases. The ends lost 2 bases at V and 3 bases at J; junction bases unmatched: 7. Germline V gene data show CDR1 as KGHSH and CDR2 as LQKENI. The CDR3 contains 15 residues. The DNA of the CDR3 is TGTGCCAGCTCACCATTTAACACAGGGGACTACGAGCAGTACTTC. Amino acids: CASSPFNTGDYEQYF.

The chain links TRBV19 to TRBJ1-1, with 7 bases that match TRBD1. Germline CDR1 reads LNHDA; CDR2 reads SQIVND (reference sequence). The CDR3 spans 18 residues. V shed 3 bases and J 0 bases; nucleotides not matched to a gene: 13. CDR3 region: CASSIAPPTGNLNTEAFF. The CDR3 DNA sequence: TGTGCCAGTAGTATTGCCCCACCGACAGGGAACCTGAACACTGAAGCTTTCTTT.

The chain has TRBV7-6 and TRBJ2-7, with a weak D call TRBD2 (7 bases). The CDR3 covers 13 residues. V shed 4 bases and J shed 4 bases, with 11 bases lying between them. From germline, CDR1 is SGHVS and CDR2 FNYEAQ. CDR3 loop: CASSYREGYEQYF. The CDR3 bases are TGTGCCAGCAGCTACAGGGAGGGGTACGAGCAGTACTTC.

The chain carries TRBV7-9 and TRBJ2-3; TRBD2 might be the D (6 bases). The CDR3 covers 16 residues. The germline V and J ends were trimmed by 1 base and 1 base, with 12 bases remaining between them. Looked up from germline, CDR1 is SEHNR and CDR2 is FQNEAQ (reference sequence). CDR3 sequence: CASSLGWRGRTDTQYF. The CDR3 DNA follows: TGTGCCAGCAGCTTAGGGTGGCGGGGACGCACAGATACGCAGTATTTT.